The T cell receptor (beta chain) described here comes from a study of OX40 agonist ivuxolimab in advanced cancers. About the study: The patients got ivuxolimab, which is an agonistic anti-OX40 (CD134) antibody.

The CDR3 is made up of 14 amino acids. Unmatched junction bases numbered 9, after V lost 5 bases and J lost 6 bases. Germline V gene lookup returns CDR1 SQVTM and CDR2 ANQGSEA. Prior autoimmune disease or systemic immunosuppression barred patients. Measured with immunoSEQ multiplex PCR; TCRdb has only the in-frame clones, and not every one. The sample shows 70,000 to 80,000 clones, roughly 88% of them seen only once. Whole-study results and caveats: With doses of 0.1-3.0 mg/kg, partial responders showed among the lowest clonal expansion.

With respect to this clone: Its specificity is not known.

The sample here was CD4+ or CD8+ T cells sorted from blood, taken in a trial of the OX40 agonist ivuxolimab. The rearrangement links TRBV29-1 to TRBJ2-3, with TRBD2 matching 9 bases. The source is an adult with an advanced solid tumor such as melanoma, head and neck, liver or kidney cancer. CDR3 amino acids: CSVYASGTLDTQYF. The CDR3 region has the DNA TGCAGCGTTTACGCTAGCGGGACTCTCGATACGCAGTATTTT.